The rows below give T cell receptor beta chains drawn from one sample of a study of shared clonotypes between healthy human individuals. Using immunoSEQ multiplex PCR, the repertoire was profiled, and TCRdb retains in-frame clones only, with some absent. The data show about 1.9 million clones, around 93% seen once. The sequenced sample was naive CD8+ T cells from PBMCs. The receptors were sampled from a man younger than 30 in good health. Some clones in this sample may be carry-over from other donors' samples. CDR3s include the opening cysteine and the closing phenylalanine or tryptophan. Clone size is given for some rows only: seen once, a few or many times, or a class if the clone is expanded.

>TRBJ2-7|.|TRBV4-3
CASSQDWKTEAPYEQYF
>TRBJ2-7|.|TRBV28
CASSTTPGTVTSGLTYEQYF
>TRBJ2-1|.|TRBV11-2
CASSRTIEGPYNEQFF
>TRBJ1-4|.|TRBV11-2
CASSIRTGTEKLFF
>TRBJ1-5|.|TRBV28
CASTQDGGNQPQHF
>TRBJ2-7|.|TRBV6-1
CASSESSGRGDEQYF
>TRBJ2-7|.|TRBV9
CASIQRALGGPFLYEQYF
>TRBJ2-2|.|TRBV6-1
CASSEALLASGELFF
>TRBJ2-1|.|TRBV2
CASSSTSLSSYNEQFF
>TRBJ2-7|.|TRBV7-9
CASSPTEGREIYEQYF
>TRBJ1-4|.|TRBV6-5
CASSYHTGGANEKLFF
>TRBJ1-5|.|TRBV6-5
CASSLSRYQPQHF
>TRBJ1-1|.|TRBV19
CASSIGRNTEAFF
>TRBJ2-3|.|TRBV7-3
CASSLVAGGPDTQYF
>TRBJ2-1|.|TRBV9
CASSVFGNSYNEQFF
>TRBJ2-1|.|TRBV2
CASSEGLQTNEQFF
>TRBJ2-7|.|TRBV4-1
CASSQSGTGVTEQYF
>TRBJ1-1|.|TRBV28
CASSLFPGEDTEAFF
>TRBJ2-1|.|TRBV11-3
CASSLTSSLAGGYNEQFF
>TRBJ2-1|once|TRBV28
CASLRDYNEQFF
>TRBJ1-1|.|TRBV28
CASRWGNTEAFF
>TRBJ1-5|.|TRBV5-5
CASSTNGYNQPQHF
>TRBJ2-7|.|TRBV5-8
CASSPSPGRPPYEQYF
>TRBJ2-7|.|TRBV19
CASSLTSGSYEQYF
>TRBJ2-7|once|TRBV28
CASSLQGYSYEQYF
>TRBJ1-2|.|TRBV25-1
CASSEQSTAPRGYTF
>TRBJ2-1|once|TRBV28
CASSLVSGYNEQFF
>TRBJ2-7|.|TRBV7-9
CASTPFAPGYEQYF
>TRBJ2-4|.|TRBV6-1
CASSDPRGGTGVGNIQYF
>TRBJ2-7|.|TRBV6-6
CASRPTSGITYEQYF
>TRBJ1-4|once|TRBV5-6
CASSLSGRGALREKLFF
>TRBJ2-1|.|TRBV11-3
CASSLDGGGLYNEQFF
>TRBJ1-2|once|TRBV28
CASSLGGWTPYGYTF
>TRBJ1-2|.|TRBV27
CASSPNEGQRGGYGYTF
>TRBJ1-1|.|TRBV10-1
CASGDRAENTEAFF
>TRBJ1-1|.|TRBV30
CAWSSGQLNTEAFF
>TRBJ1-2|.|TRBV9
CASSAGDGDYGYTF
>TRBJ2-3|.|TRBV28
CASSFRLASTDTQYF
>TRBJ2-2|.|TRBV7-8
CASSLYSGAGENTGELFF
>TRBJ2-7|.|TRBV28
CASSPLDGSYEQYF
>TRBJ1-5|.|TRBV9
CASSVGNSQPQHF
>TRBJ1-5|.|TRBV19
CASSSYPGATQPQHF